A single sample is the source of the 21 T cell receptor beta chains below, sequenced in a study of T cell repertoires in cytomegalovirus infection. No cognate antigen is known for these TCRs. TCRdb re-called the reads with MiXCR, one entry per CDR3 protein. The sample has 900,000 to 950,000 distinct CDR3 sequences; 25% to 40% are singletons. The sequenced sample was cultured CD8+ T cells from PBMCs, obtained from culture after CMV antigen stimulation. The receptors stem from a human donor in good health (CMV status not recorded). Some clones in this sample may be carry-over from other donors' samples.

The V call is TRBV19, the J call TRBJ1-2, with 10 nucleotides matching TRBD1. V was clipped by 4 bases and J by 2 bases; unmatched bases: 10. The CDR3 contains 17 residues. In germline, CDR1 is LNHDA, CDR2 SQIVND (reference sequence). As DNA, the CDR3 is TGTGCCAGTAGTAGCCGTAACCCGGGACAGGGGAACTATGGCTACACCTTC. It codes for CASSSRNPGQGNYGYTF.

This clonotype has ten or more counts. This clone may be a read error of a much larger clone one base away. This chain joins TRBV7-3 and TRBJ2-3; D is unresolved. V lost 4 bases and J lost 2, with 4 bases in between. The CDR3 loop spans 12 amino acids. The V gene's germline CDR1 is SGHTA and CDR2 FQGTGA. Written as DNA, the CDR3 is TGTGCCAGCAGCTCGGCCACAGATACGCAGTATTTT. Translated, it gives CASSSATDTQYF. Together with reference TRBV7-3 and TRBJ2-3, the CDR3 gives the full variable domain: GAGVSQTPSNKVTEKGKYVELRCDPISGHTALYWYRQSLGQGPEFLIYFQGTGAADDSGLPNDRFFAVRPEGSVSTLKIQRTERGDSAVYLCASSSATDTQYFGPGTRLTVL.

The chain links TRBV3-1 to TRBJ1-1; possibly TRBD1 for D (5 bases). CDR3 length: 15 residues. The V end lost 0 bases, the J end lost 0 bases, and 8 bases lay between the germline ends. Germline CDR1 and CDR2: LGHDT and YNNKEL (reference sequence). DNA of the CDR3: TGTGCCAGCAGCCAAGATGGGACCTTGAACACTGAAGCTTTCTTT. Its protein product is CASSQDGTLNTEAFF.

V gene TRBV27 combines with J gene TRBJ1-1; maybe TRBD1 (5 bases). Germline values: CDR1 MNHEY, CDR2 SMNVEV (reference sequence). The CDR3 is made up of 14 amino acids. Trimming left V 4 bases short and J 5 bases short, with 14 bases between. Here the CDR3 DNA reads TGTGCCAGCAGTTGGACAAGGTCCGCGACTGAAGCTTTCTTT. Protein sequence: CASSWTRSATEAFF.

This clonotype was detected a few times. J is TRBJ2-7 and V is TRBV27, with D tentatively TRBD2 (6 bases). Trimming took off 6 bases at V and 3 bases at J, with 15 bases between the two ends. Germline V gives CDR1 MNHEY, CDR2 SMNVEV (reference sequence). The CDR3 is 14 residues long. In DNA, the CDR3 is TGTGCCAGCAGCCAAACATCCGGGGGCTACGAGCAGTACGTC. Its translation is CASSQTSGGYEQYV.

A note on this clonotype: With a much larger clone just one base away, this may be a read error. The chain uses TRBV7-2 and TRBJ1-2; D unclear. CDR1 and CDR2 from the germline V gene are SGHTA and FQGNSA. CDR3 length: 12 amino acids. The CDR3 nucleotides are TGTGTCAGCCTCCTGAAAAACTATGGCTACACCTTC. Translating gives CVSLLKNYGYTF.

This clonotype showed up just a few times. This chain uses TRBV15 with TRBJ1-4, with 9 positions matching TRBD1. V was pared by 1 base and J by 3 bases, with 9 bases of the junction left unmatched. The CDR3 has 18 residues. The V gene's germline CDR1 is LNHNV and CDR2 YYDKDF (reference sequence). CDR3 coding DNA: TGTGCCACCAGCAGAGCTTTACAGGGGGCGGAAGCTAATGAAAAACTGTTTTTT. It encodes CATSRALQGAEANEKLFF.

Ten or more counts support this clonotype. The chain joins TRBV12-3 or TRBV12-4 to TRBJ2-4; weak D call: TRBD2 (5 bases). This CDR3 is 15 amino acids long. V was cut by 7 bases and J by 1 base, with 14 bases left in between. This CDR3 reads CASTPGVGAKNIQYF. The DNA of the CDR3 is TGTGCCAGCACCCCCGGGGTGGGGGCCAAAAACATTCAGTACTTC.

The chain carries TRBV28 and TRBJ1-3; D is perhaps TRBD1 (5 bases). Looked up from germline, CDR1 is MDHEN and CDR2 is SYDVKM. V was clipped by 3 bases and J by 1 base, with 10 bases between them. The CDR3 extends over 15 amino acids. CDR3 coding DNA: TGTGCCAGCAGTTTGTTTCAGGGTTCTGGAAACACCATATATTTT. Residues: CASSLFQGSGNTIYF.

With regard to this clonotype: An end of the junction differs from the germline gene, which may be a read error. The rearrangement uses TRBV7-6 and TRBJ2-1; 13 nucleotides agree with TRBD2. The CDR3 is 14 amino acids. The germline CDR1 and CDR2 sequences are SGHVS and FNYEAQ. The CDR3 region has the DNA TGTGCCAACAGCTTCCGGACTAGCGGGGGCGAGCAGTTCTTC. Translation gives CANSFRTSGGEQFF.

Only a few counts were recorded for this clonotype. This rearrangement joins TRBV11-2 to TRBJ2-7; D tentatively reads TRBD1 or TRBD2 (5 bases each). Trimming stripped 3 bases from V and 2 bases from J, with 14 bases between. The CDR3 extends over 15 amino acids. CDR1 is SGHAT and CDR2 is FQNNGV in the germline V gene. The CDR3 bases are TGTGCCAGCAGCTTGACACCCGGGGCAGCCTACGAGCAGTACGTC. This translates into CASSLTPGAAYEQYV.

The chain carries TRBV27 and TRBJ1-1; 7 positions agree with TRBD1. CDR3 length: 12 amino acids. Germline CDR1 and CDR2: MNHEY and SMNVEV (reference sequence). Germline trimming cut 3 bases from V and 9 bases from J; bases unmatched to any gene: 4. CDR3 nucleotides: TGTGCCAGCAGTTTCCAGGGGGAACAAGCTTTCTTT. Its translation is CASSFQGEQAFF.

The CDR3 spells CASSSTSGSFTDTQYF. The CDR3 DNA follows: TGCGCCAGCAGCAGCACTAGCGGGAGTTTCACAGATACGCAGTATTTT. The rearrangement joins TRBV5-1 to TRBJ2-3; 11 nucleotides align to TRBD2. Germline CDR1 reads SGHRS; CDR2 reads YFSETQ. This CDR3 spans 16 amino acids. The J segment lost 2 bases and the V segment lost 4 bases, leaving 6 bases of the junction unmatched.

This clonotype was found a few times. This chain uses TRBV7-9 with TRBJ2-7; 7 bases agree with TRBD1. Per germline, CDR1 SEHNR and CDR2 FQNEAQ (reference sequence). Losses at the gene ends were 8 bases for V and 1 base for J; bases not matched to a gene: 8. The length of the CDR3 is 14 residues. The CDR3 loop is CASVGTADSYEQYV. CDR3 nucleotides: TGTGCCAGCGTCGGGACAGCGGATTCCTACGAGCAGTACGTC.

This clonotype was detected only a few times. V is TRBV4-1 and J is TRBJ2-1; 11 bases fit TRBD2. Germline V gives CDR1 MGHRA, CDR2 YSYEKL. The CDR3 is 17 residues long. The ends lost 3 bases at V and 0 bases at J; junction bases unmatched: 4. CDR3 in amino acids: CASSHLTSGASYNEQFF. CDR3 nucleotide sequence: TGCGCCAGCAGCCACTTGACTAGCGGGGCCTCCTACAATGAGCAGTTCTTC.

This clonotype was picked up a small number of times. CDR3 loop: CASSYGTAAMNTEAFF. The CDR3 bases are TGTGCCAGCAGTTATGGAACGGCGGCTATGAACACTGAAGCTTTCTTT. The J gene is TRBJ1-1, the V gene TRBV6-2 or TRBV6-3; D is ambiguous. This CDR3 has 16 residues. From germline, CDR1 is MNHEY and CDR2 SVGEGT. The V and J ends lost 3 bases and 0 bases respectively, with 14 bases between them.

This chain's CDR3 is CASSYAGTPYEQYV. CDR3 in DNA: TGTGCCAGTAGTTACGCAGGGACACCCTACGAGCAGTACGTC. The V call is TRBV19, the J call TRBJ2-7, with a tentative D call TRBD1 (6 bases). This CDR3 region has 14 residues. The V gene lost 5 bases and the J gene lost 2 bases, with 13 bases spanning the gap. Germline values: CDR1 LNHDA, CDR2 SQIVND (reference sequence).

This clonotype has only a few counts. The chain couples TRBV24-1 to TRBJ2-1, with D possibly TRBD2 on 5 matching bases. V was cut by 1 base and J by 0 bases, with 9 bases left in between. Germline CDR1 is KGHDR and CDR2 is SFDVKD. CDR3 size: 16 residues. CDR3: CATSDFGVSSYNEQFF. CDR3 nucleotides: TGTGCCACCAGTGATTTCGGGGTAAGCTCCTACAATGAGCAGTTCTTC.

This clonotype was seen a handful of times. V gene TRBV4-3 combines with J gene TRBJ2-6; no firm D call. V was cut by 0 bases and J by 0 bases, with 15 bases left in between. The germline gives CDR1 LGHNA, CDR2 YSLEER. The CDR3 has 19 residues. CDR3 coding DNA: TGCGCCAGCAGCCAAGATAAGGCTTGGAAGAGCTCTGGGGCCAACGTCCTGACTTTC. Its translation: CASSQDKAWKSSGANVLTF.

This clonotype was observed a single time. CDR3 nucleotides: TGTGCCAGCAGTTACGGGCCTTGGGCGGATACGCAGTATTTT. This translates into CASSYGPWADTQYF. The genes are TRBV6-8 and TRBJ2-3; D call uncertain. V was trimmed by 2 bases and J by 6 bases, leaving 12 bases between them. CDR1 MNHGY and CDR2 SAAAGT come from the germline V gene. This CDR3 has 14 residues.

The CDR3 sequence: CATCGGQGGYEQYF. CDR3 DNA: TGTGCCACCTGCGGGGGACAGGGAGGTTACGAGCAGTACTTC. This sequence joins TRBV15 and TRBJ2-7; 9 bases map to TRBD1. Germline loops: CDR1 LNHNV, CDR2 YYDKDF (reference sequence). V was clipped by 8 bases and J by 4 bases; unmatched bases: 9. CDR3 length: 14 amino acids.